A single sample gave rise to the 3 T cell receptor beta chains below, sequenced in a study of blood T cell repertoires in COVID-19. TCRdb's copy holds only in-frame clones and misses some; the assay was immunoSEQ multiplex PCR. This table has some 490,000 clones, more than 85% appearing once. The sample comprised PBMCs or T cells enriched from blood (not recorded which). Receptors were obtained from a woman aged 55-75 years who had recovered from COVID-19.

Only one count was recorded for this clone. This chain uses TRBV2 with TRBJ2-1; weak D call: TRBD2 (6 bases). Germline CDR1 is SNHLY and CDR2 is FYNNEI. The CDR3 contains 13 residues. Trimming removed 8 bases from V and 10 bases from J, with 18 bases in between. CDR3 bases: TGTGCCAGCGCACTAGCTGGGGTGGGGGAGCAGTTCTTC. It yields the protein CASALAGVGEQFF. Looking up the rest from reference TRBV2 and TRBJ2-1 gives the full variable domain: EPEVTQTPSHQVTQMGQEVILRCVPISNHLYFYWYRQILGQKVEFLVSFYNNEISEKSEIFDDQFSVERPDGSNFTLKIRSTKLEDSAMYFCASALAGVGEQFFGPGTRLTVL.

The rearrangement joins TRBV3-1 (or the pseudogene TRBV3-2) to TRBJ1-6; D possibly corresponds to TRBD1 (6 bases). V gave up 10 bases and J gave up 6 bases, with 16 bases separating them. Germline V gene sequence: CDR1 LGHDT, CDR2 YNNKEL (reference sequence). This CDR3 contains 14 residues. The CDR3 nucleotides are TGTGCCACTACGGACAGTTCCATTAATTCACCCCTCCACTTT. Amino acid sequence: CATTDSSINSPLHF.

The CDR3 spells CASSPGTANGYTF. CDR3 coding DNA: TGTGCCAGCTCACCCGGGACAGCCAATGGCTACACCTTC. V usage is TRBV18 and J usage is TRBJ1-2; 7 bases line up with TRBD1. J was trimmed by 6 bases and V by 3 bases; bases with no gene match: 4. This CDR3 comprises 13 residues. Looked up from germline, CDR1 is KGHSH and CDR2 is LQKENI.